This T cell receptor beta chain was recorded in a study of T cell responses to AZD1222 COVID-19 vaccine. On this clone itself: Its antigen is not known.

The J segment lost 0 bases and the V segment lost 4 bases, leaving 2 bases of the junction unmatched. There are 14 residues in the CDR3. Germline V lookup: CDR1 LNHDA, CDR2 SQIVND (reference sequence). Points from the study as a whole: Reportedly, nearly half of unique spike TCRs recognized epitopes outside B.1.351/B.1.1.7 mutations. Researchers report vaccine-associated CD4 TCRs spanning spike, with dominance at 160-218 and 743-854. Just 5 to 7 AZD1222 recipients were seropositive at baseline.

Assay: immunoSEQ multiplex PCR; the TCRdb copy retains only in-frame clones and omits some. The profile shows about 120,000 clones, about nine tenths of them singletons. This sequence joins TRBV19 and TRBJ1-1; 7 bases are a match to TRBD1. The material was peripheral blood, obtained on day 0 of MenACWY control vaccination. This clonotype was sampled from an adult in good health. The CDR3 spells CASSKGQLNTEAFF. The CDR3 DNA follows: TGTGCCAGTAGTAAGGGACAGCTGAACACTGAAGCTTTCTTT.